A selection of T cell receptor beta chains follows, all from one sample in a study of beta chain features in type 1 diabetes. TCRdb keeps only in-frame clones here, not all; method: immunoSEQ multiplex PCR. Among about 320,000 clones, 11% to 15% were seen once, and the ten largest hold 6.7%. Sequences were obtained from central memory CD4+ T cells from blood. These TCRs come from a man in his thirties or forties in good health. The CDR3 runs from the conserved cysteine through the conserved F or W. Each record gives: V gene, J gene, clone size, D gene, CDR3 DNA, CDR3 protein. D genes are given only for firm matches. Only some rows state a clone size, as once, few, many or a class for expanded clones.

TRBV11-2	TRBJ1-3	NA	NA	TGTGCCAGCAGCATAACCACAGGGAACGGAAACACCATATATTTT	CASSITTGNGNTIYF
TRBV6-5	TRBJ1-5	NA	TRBD1	TGTGCCAGCAGGTCCGGACAGGGAGACAATCAGCCCCAGCATTTT	CASRSGQGDNQPQHF
TRBV9	TRBJ2-2	few	NA	TGTGCCAGCAGCGTAGACAGGAACACCGGGGAGCTGTTTTTT	CASSVDRNTGELFF
TRBV18	TRBJ1-2	many	NA	TGTGCCAGCTCACTCCGGGACTCGCGCTATGGCTACACCTTC	CASSLRDSRYGYTF
TRBV7-9	TRBJ2-7	many	NA	TGTGCCAGCAGCCCCCCCCTTAGGACGGCAACCTACGAGCAGTACTTC	CASSPPLRTATYEQYF
TRBV9	TRBJ2-5	NA	NA	TGTGCCAGCAGCGTAGGGGGCGGACTCCGAGGAGAGACCCAGTACTTC	CASSVGGGLRGETQYF
TRBV7-2	TRBJ2-1	few	NA	TGTGCCAGTCACGCCACAGGGTTAAGTGGGAATGAGCAGTTCTTC	CASHATGLSGNEQFF
TRBV7-8	TRBJ2-2	NA	NA	TGTGCCAGCAGCTCGCGCGGGGCCCCGCCTCGGGGCACCGGGGAGCTGTTTTTT	CASSSRGAPPRGTGELFF
TRBV4-1	TRBJ1-3	few	NA	TGCGCCAGCAGCCAAGATTGGGGGGCTGGAAACACCATATATTTT	CASSQDWGAGNTIYF
TRBV11-2	TRBJ2-2	many	NA	TGTGCCAGCAGCTTAATGGGTTTGTCCGGGGAGCTGTTTTTT	CASSLMGLSGELFF
TRBV5-4	TRBJ1-2	few	NA	TGTGCCAGCAGTATGACAGGAAACTATGGCTACACCTTC	CASSMTGNYGYTF
TRBV5-6	TRBJ2-5	NA	NA	TGTGCCAGCAGCTACCAAGAGACCCAGTACTTC	CASSYQETQYF
TRBV7-8	TRBJ2-5	NA	NA	TGTGCCAGCAGCTTATCACGAGTCGTCGGGACCCAGTACTTC	CASSLSRVVGTQYF
TRBV23-1	TRBJ2-3	many	NA	TGCGCCAGCAGTCAGCGTGGGAGAGGCACAGATACGCAGTATTTT	CASSQRGRGTDTQYF
TRBV9	TRBJ1-1	NA	NA	TGTGCCAGCAGCGTAGGTCTAGGGCAGGGAGACACTGAAGCTTTCTTT	CASSVGLGQGDTEAFF
TRBV5-4	TRBJ2-1	NA	TRBD1	TGTGCCAGCAGCTTGGGCGGACAGGCTTACGGAGAGCAGTTCTTC	CASSLGGQAYGEQFF
TRBV27	TRBJ2-5	NA	TRBD2	TGTGCCAGCAGTTCTTTGACTAGCGGACAAGAGACCCAGTACTTC	CASSSLTSGQETQYF
TRBV18	TRBJ2-5	NA	NA	TGTGCCAGCTCACCACCGGCCACACCGAAAGAGACCCAGTACTTC	CASSPPATPKETQYF
TRBV7-9	TRBJ2-2	NA	NA	TGTGCCAGCAGCTTAGCAGGGGCCGGGGAGCTGTTTTTT	CASSLAGAGELFF
TRBV7-2	TRBJ1-1	NA	TRBD1	TGTGCCAGCAGCCCCGGGACAGTTACCTTGAACACTGAAGCTTTCTTT	CASSPGTVTLNTEAFF
TRBV7-2	TRBJ2-1	NA	NA	TGTGCCAGCAGCACCCCGACAGTCTACAATGAGCAGTTCTTC	CASSTPTVYNEQFF
TRBV5-1	TRBJ2-1	NA	NA	TGCGCCAGCAGCCACCTGGGCGGGATAAGGATCAATGAGCAGTTCTTC	CASSHLGGIRINEQFF
TRBV6-1	TRBJ1-1	NA	TRBD1	TGTGCCAGCAGTGAAGTTAGGACAGGGGTAACTTTCTTT	CASSEVRTGVTFF
TRBV13	TRBJ2-3	few	NA	TGTGCCAGCAGCCTCGAGACAGTCCCGGGCACAGATACGCAGTATTTT	CASSLETVPGTDTQYF
TRBV27	TRBJ1-1	few	NA	TGTGCCAGCCACCCCGGCGGGGGGGCAACTGAAGCTTTCTTT	CASHPGGGATEAFF
TRBV29-1	TRBJ1-4	NA	TRBD1	TGCAGCGTTGTTGGCAGGGGGGCAACTAATGAAAAACTGTTTTTT	CSVVGRGATNEKLFF
TRBV11-2	TRBJ1-2	NA	NA	TGTGCCAGCAGCCCCCAAGGCGGGAACTATGGCTACACCTTC	CASSPQGGNYGYTF
TRBV7-9	TRBJ2-3	few	NA	TGTGCCAGCAACTACCTCCGACAGTTGTCTCTGGATACGCAGTATTTT	CASNYLRQLSLDTQYF
TRBV6-5	TRBJ2-2	NA	TRBD2	TGTGCCAGCAGGTCGGGGGGGTTCACCGGGGAGCTGTTTTTT	CASRSGGFTGELFF
TRBV7-2	TRBJ1-1	few	NA	TGTGCCAGCAGCTCCTACACTGAAGCTTTCTTT	CASSSYTEAFF
TRBV9	TRBJ2-3	few	TRBD2	TGTGCCAGCAGCGTAACTAGCGGGAGATTCACAGATACGCAGTATTTT	CASSVTSGRFTDTQYF
TRBV30	TRBJ2-2	few	NA	TGTGCCTGGACCCGACGGAACACCGGGGAGCTGTTTTTT	CAWTRRNTGELFF
TRBV12-5	TRBJ2-1	few	NA	TGTGCTAGTGGTCCTAGTGGCAATGAGCAGTTCTTC	CASGPSGNEQFF
TRBV7-2	TRBJ2-7	NA	NA	TGTGCCAGCAGCCCCGGGACTCCGAACGAGCAGTACTTC	CASSPGTPNEQYF
TRBV11-2	TRBJ2-1	few	NA	TGTGCCAGCAGTTCATCAAGCCGACAGGCAACCTACAATGAGCAGTTCTTC	CASSSSSRQATYNEQFF
TRBV27	TRBJ2-7	NA	NA	TGTGCCAGCAGTTCCCCCAACAGAGGGTCCTACGAGCAGTACTTC	CASSSPNRGSYEQYF
TRBV6-1	TRBJ2-1	few	TRBD2	TGTGCCAGCAGTGCTAGCGGGAGTGAGCAGTTCTTC	CASSASGSEQFF
TRBV5-1	TRBJ2-6	few	TRBD1	TGCGCCAGCAGCCTCGGCCAGGGGGCTGGGGCCAACGTCCTGACTTTC	CASSLGQGAGANVLTF
TRBV19	TRBJ1-2	NA	NA	TGTGCCAGTAGGGGCAGGACGGGTGGCTACACCTTC	CASRGRTGGYTF
TRBV6-5	TRBJ1-5	NA	NA	TGTGCCAGCAGTTCGGGGCTAGATCAGCCCCAGCATTTT	CASSSGLDQPQHF
TRBV7-2	TRBJ2-7	NA	NA	TGTGCCAGCAGCTTAGAGGAGGGCTACGAGCAGTACTTC	CASSLEEGYEQYF
TRBV29-1	TRBJ1-1	NA	NA	TGCAGTCTTGGGGGGCCTGAAGCTTTCTTT	CSLGGPEAFF
TRBV11-3	TRBJ2-5	NA	NA	TGTGCCAGCAGCTTTGTCGGGGGCCAAGAGACCCAGTACTTC	CASSFVGGQETQYF
TRBV19	TRBJ2-1	NA	NA	TGTGCCAGTAGTGTGGGGGATAACGGGGCAGATGAGCAGTTCTTC	CASSVGDNGADEQFF
TRBV29-1	TRBJ1-1	few	NA	TGCAGCGCATACTCCCTGGGGACTGAAGCTTTCTTT	CSAYSLGTEAFF
TRBV6-5	TRBJ1-6	NA	NA	TGTGCCAGCAGTTACTCGCCAGCGACCGGGAGGTCTCTCTTT	CASSYSPATGRSLF
TRBV7-2	TRBJ2-1	many	TRBD1	TGTGCCAGCAGGGGGGACAGGGGGACCTACAATGAGCAGTTCTTC	CASRGDRGTYNEQFF